This note documents a single T cell receptor (beta chain) sequence. As yet, its antigen is unknown. The source of the sample is a study of OX40 agonist ivuxolimab in advanced cancers. At cycle 4 day 1, cycle 7 day 1, and baseline, blood was sampled. Germline CDR1 reads MDHEN; CDR2 reads SYDVKM. The length of the CDR3 is 15 residues. V was cut by 6 bases and J by 3 bases, with 17 bases left in between. Findings and limits, study-wide: Among the lowest peripheral clonal expansion occurred in 0.1-3.0 mg/kg partial responders.

Using immunoSEQ multiplex PCR, the repertoire was profiled, and TCRdb retains in-frame clones only, with some absent. Of fewer than 70,000 clones in the sample, approximately 87% were seen once. Source: CD4+ or CD8+ T cells sorted from blood, taken in a trial of the OX40 agonist ivuxolimab. This TCR derives from an adult with an advanced solid tumor such as melanoma, head and neck, liver or kidney cancer. This rearrangement joins TRBV28 to TRBJ1-1; D remains unclear. The CDR3 region has the DNA TGTGCCAGCAGCCCATCCGAGGCTGGAGACACTGAAGCTTTCTTT. Its translation: CASSPSEAGDTEAFF.